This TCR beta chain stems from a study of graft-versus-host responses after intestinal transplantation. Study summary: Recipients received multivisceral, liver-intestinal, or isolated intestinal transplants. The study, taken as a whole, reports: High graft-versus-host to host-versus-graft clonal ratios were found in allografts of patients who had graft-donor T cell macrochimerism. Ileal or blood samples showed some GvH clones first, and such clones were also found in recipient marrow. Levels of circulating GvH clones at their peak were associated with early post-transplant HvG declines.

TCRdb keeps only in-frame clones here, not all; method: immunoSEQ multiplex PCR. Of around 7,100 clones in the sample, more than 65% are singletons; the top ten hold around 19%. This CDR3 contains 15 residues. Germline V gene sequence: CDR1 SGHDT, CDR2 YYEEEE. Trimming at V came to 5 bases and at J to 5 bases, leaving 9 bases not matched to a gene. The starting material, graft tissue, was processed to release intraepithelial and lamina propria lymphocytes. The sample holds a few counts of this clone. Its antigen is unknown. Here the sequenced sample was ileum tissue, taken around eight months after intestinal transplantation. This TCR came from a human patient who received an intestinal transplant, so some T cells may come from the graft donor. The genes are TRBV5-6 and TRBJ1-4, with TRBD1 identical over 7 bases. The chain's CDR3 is CASRPGTELNEKLFF. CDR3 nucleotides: TGTGCCAGCAGACCCGGGACAGAGCTCAATGAAAAACTGTTTTTT.